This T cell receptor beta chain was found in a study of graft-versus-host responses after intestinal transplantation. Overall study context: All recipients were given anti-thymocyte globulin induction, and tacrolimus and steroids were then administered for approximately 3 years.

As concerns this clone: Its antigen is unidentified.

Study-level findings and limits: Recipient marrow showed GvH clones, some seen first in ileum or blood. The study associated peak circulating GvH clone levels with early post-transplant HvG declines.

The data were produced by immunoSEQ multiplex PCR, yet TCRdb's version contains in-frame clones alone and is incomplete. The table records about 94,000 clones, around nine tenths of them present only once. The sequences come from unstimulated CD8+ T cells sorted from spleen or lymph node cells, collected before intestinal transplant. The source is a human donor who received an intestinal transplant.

CDR3 loop: CASSLAQGEKLFF. CDR3 bases: TGTGCCAGCAGCTTGGCCCAGGGTGAAAAACTGTTTTTT. The chain recombines TRBV5-6 with TRBJ1-4; the D gene is possibly TRBD1 (5 bases). Trimming removed 0 bases from V and 7 bases from J, with 7 bases in between. This CDR3 comprises 13 residues. From germline, CDR1 is SGHDT and CDR2 YYEEEE.